Below are 18 T cell receptor beta chains sequenced from a single sample in a study of tumor-infiltrating lymphocytes in primary liver carcinoma. Researchers drew blood RNA from unsorted whole blood and extracted germline DNA as well. Synthesis of TCR beta cDNA was carried out from 500 ng total RNA with a constant-region primer. Libraries for TCR beta were built through three nested multiplex PCR rounds, which together made up a slightly modified ARM-PCR procedure. Primers for the first two PCR rounds were TRBV1-TRBV30 forward primers and a C-beta reverse primer (about 11 cycles per round). TCRdb processed the multiplex PCR reads anew with MiXCR; each CDR3 protein has one entry. This sample has 330,000 or so distinct CDR3 sequences, with about two thirds found just once. The sequenced material came from peripheral blood. The origin of the receptors is a man aged 35-49 years with primary liver carcinoma and hepatitis B virus infection.

In the case of this clonotype: This may be a read error: a much more frequent sequence differs by one nucleotide. The chain uses TRBV5-1 and TRBJ2-1; perhaps TRBD2 as D (7 bases). Looked up from germline, CDR1 is SGHRS and CDR2 is YFSETQ. This CDR3 spans 17 amino acids. CDR3 protein: CASSLGGGERGYNERFF. CDR3 nucleotide sequence: TGCGCCAGCAGCTTGGGGGGGGGCGAGCGGGGCTACAATGAGCGGTTCTTC.

V usage is TRBV11-1 and J usage is TRBJ2-1; possibly TRBD1 or TRBD2 for D (5 bases each). Trimming pared 8 bases from V and 8 bases from J, leaving 37 bases between. This CDR3 is 20 amino acids long. Germline-derived CDR1 and CDR2 are SGHAT and FQDESV (reference sequence). For the CDR3, the DNA is TGTGCCAGCGGCTCCCCTCAGGCAGTAGATGCAGCCTCGGGGCACTATGAGCAGTTCTTC. Its protein product is CASGSPQAVDAASGHYEQFF.

This clonotype was observed once. Compared with germline, one end of the junction differs, possibly owing to a read error. J is TRBJ2-7 and V is TRBV11-2, with 12 bases aligning to TRBD2. The CDR3 is made up of 16 amino acids. CDR1 is SGHAT and CDR2 is FQNNGV in the germline V gene. CDR3 DNA sequence: TGTGCCAACAGCGCCGTGACTAGCGGGAGCTCTTACGAGCAGTACTTC. Protein sequence: CANSAVTSGSSYEQYF.

This clonotype was seen more than once but under ten times. One end of the junction varies from germline; a read error may be responsible. The V call is TRBV6-2 or TRBV6-3, the J call TRBJ2-7; 11 nucleotides match TRBD2. Germline V lookup: CDR1 MNHEY, CDR2 SVGEGT. The CDR3 totals 13 residues. CDR3 loop: CASSRGLAGEQCF. The CDR3 DNA is TGTGCCAGTAGCAGAGGACTAGCGGGCGAGCAGTGCTTC.

This clonotype appeared many times. The chain combines TRBV11-2 with TRBJ2-1, with unresolved D. V was trimmed by 2 bases and J by 1 base, leaving 9 bases between them. Per germline, CDR1 SGHAT and CDR2 FQNNGV. This CDR3 region has 15 residues. This chain's CDR3 is CASSLITGSYNEQFF. The CDR3 nucleotides read TGTGCCAGCAGCTTAATTACTGGGTCCTACAATGAGCAGTTCTTC.

Concerning this clonotype itself: The junction shows a germline mismatch at one end, possibly a read error. J is TRBJ2-7 and V is TRBV10-3; the D is unclear. Germline V CDR1 and CDR2: ENHRY, SYGVKD. The CDR3 contains 12 residues. The CDR3 is CAISDSPYEQYF. The CDR3 DNA sequence: TGTGCCATCAGTGACAGCCCCTACGAGCAATACTTC.

The rearrangement links TRBV6-5 to TRBJ2-7, with 12 nucleotides matching TRBD2. Germline V CDR1 and CDR2: MNHEY, SVGAGI. Trimming at V came to 9 bases and at J to 4 bases, leaving 10 bases not matched to a gene. This CDR3 has 15 amino acids. The CDR3 DNA reads TGTGCCAGTAGACACCGACTAGCGGGAGAGTACGAGCAGTACTTC. Its protein product is CASRHRLAGEYEQYF.

Notes on this clonotype: The junction departs from germline at one end; a sequencing error may be responsible. The chain employs TRBV5-4 and TRBJ1-2; unclear D gene. The germline gives CDR1 SGHNT, CDR2 YYREEE (reference sequence). This CDR3 has 15 amino acids. This CDR3 reads CVSSLGGGLNYGYTF. The CDR3 coding sequence is TGTGTCAGCAGCCTAGGTGGCGGCCTGAACTATGGCTACACCTTC.

This clonotype was picked up a small number of times. The CDR3 is CASSPDSAGAKNIQYF. The CDR3 DNA reads TGTGCCAGCAGCCCGGACTCTGCGGGGGCCAAAAACATTCAGTACTTC. The rearrangement joins TRBV5-5 to TRBJ2-4; D may be TRBD2 (6 bases). This CDR3 is built from 16 residues. Germline CDR1 SGHKS, CDR2 YYEKEE (reference sequence). The V and J ends lost 4 bases and 1 base respectively, with 15 bases between them. Drawing the rest from reference TRBV5-5 and TRBJ2-4, the complete variable domain is DAGVTQSPTHLIKTRGQQVTLRCSPISGHKSVSWYQQVLGQGPQFIFQYYEKEERGRGNFPDRFSARQFPNYSSELNVNALLLGDSALYLCASSPDSAGAKNIQYFGAGTRLSVL.

Points on this clonotype: The germline gene is not matched at one end of the junction; a read error may be the cause. This sequence joins TRBV11-2 and TRBJ2-3; 11 bases line up with TRBD2. This CDR3 is 17 amino acids long. CDR1 is SGHAT and CDR2 is FQNNGV in the germline V gene. The CDR3 nucleotides are TGTACCAGCAGCTTCCTCGGAGCTACTAGCGGGAGAGTTACGCGGTATTTT. It is translated as CTSSFLGATSGRVTRYF.

Details on this clonotype: The junction differs from germline at one of its ends, possibly a read error. This rearrangement joins TRBV29-1 to TRBJ2-2; tentative D call: TRBD1 (6 bases). Germline CDR1 is SQVTM and CDR2 is ANQGSEA. The CDR3 length is 15 residues. The CDR3 spells CSVGAGLGYTGELLF. The DNA of the CDR3 is TGCAGCGTGGGGGCAGGGCTAGGTTACACCGGGGAGTTGCTTTTT.

A remark on this clonotype: A much larger clonotype is one base distant, so this may be a read error. Lacking the conserved final phenylalanine or tryptophan, this CDR3 likely reflects a read error. This chain uses TRBV6-5 with TRBJ2-1; TRBD2 agrees at 13 bases. The germline gives CDR1 MNHEY, CDR2 SVGAGI. The CDR3 sequence is 17 residues long. Trimming cost V 6 bases and J 9 bases; bases outside gene matches: 14. The CDR3 spells CASSLKQPGLAGIEQFL. For the CDR3, the DNA is TGTGCCAGCAGCTTGAAGCAACCGGGACTAGCGGGAATTGAGCAGTTCCTC.

The DNA for the CDR3 is TGTGCCAGCAGGCCCCTTGTGGCACTGGGCTACGAGCAGTACTTC. This sequence encodes CASRPLVALGYEQYF. The rearrangement uses TRBV6-2 or TRBV6-3 and TRBJ2-7; no firm D call. The length of the CDR3 is 15 residues. The V and J ends lost 6 bases and 3 bases respectively, with 18 bases between them. CDR1 is MNHEY, CDR2 SVGEGT, per germline.

In this sample, this clonotype is medium-sized. The gene calls are TRBV11-2 and TRBJ2-1; D remains unclear. V lost 6 bases to trimming and J lost 3 bases, with 6 bases between them. Germline V gives CDR1 SGHAT, CDR2 FQNNGV. This CDR3 has 12 residues. In DNA form, the CDR3 reads TGTGCCAGCAGTCCAGACTACAATGAGCAGTTCTTC. Its protein is CASSPDYNEQFF.

This clonotype has just a few counts. This chain connects TRBV12-3 or TRBV12-4 to TRBJ2-7, with a possible D match to TRBD1 (6 bases). The V end lost 4 bases, the J end lost 6 bases, and 13 bases lay between the germline ends. The CDR3 loop spans 13 amino acids. Here the CDR3 reads CASSSAGQSEQYF. The CDR3, as DNA: TGTGCCAGCAGTTCGGCCGGACAGTCCGAGCAGTACTTC.

This clonotype appeared a few times. This clone may be a read error of a much larger clone one base away. The V gene is TRBV21-1, the J gene TRBJ2-1; the table names TRBD2, a call not compared with the DNA. TRBV21-1 is flagged as a pseudogene. This CDR3 comprises 18 residues. CDR3 in DNA: TGTGCCAGCAGCAAAGTTAGGCTAGCGGGAAGCTCCTACAATGAGCAGTTCTTC. It codes for CASSKVRLAGSSYNEQFF.

This clonotype has ten or more counts. The chain combines TRBV29-1 with TRBJ1-1; D is undetermined. The V and J ends lost 5 bases and 1 base respectively, with 14 bases between them. The CDR3 is 14 residues long. Germline V gene sequence: CDR1 SQVTM, CDR2 ANQGSEA. The CDR3: CSVSLRISNTEAFF. The CDR3 DNA reads TGCAGCGTTAGTTTGAGGATCTCGAACACTGAAGCTTTCTTT.

The chain has TRBV12-3 or TRBV12-4 and TRBJ1-1, with 8 bases that match TRBD1. The CDR3 contains 14 residues. V dropped 7 bases and J dropped 2; count of bases not matched to a gene: 6. The CDR3 spells CASIRDRSNTEAFF. The CDR3 DNA sequence: TGTGCCAGCATACGGGACAGGTCTAACACTGAAGCTTTCTTT.